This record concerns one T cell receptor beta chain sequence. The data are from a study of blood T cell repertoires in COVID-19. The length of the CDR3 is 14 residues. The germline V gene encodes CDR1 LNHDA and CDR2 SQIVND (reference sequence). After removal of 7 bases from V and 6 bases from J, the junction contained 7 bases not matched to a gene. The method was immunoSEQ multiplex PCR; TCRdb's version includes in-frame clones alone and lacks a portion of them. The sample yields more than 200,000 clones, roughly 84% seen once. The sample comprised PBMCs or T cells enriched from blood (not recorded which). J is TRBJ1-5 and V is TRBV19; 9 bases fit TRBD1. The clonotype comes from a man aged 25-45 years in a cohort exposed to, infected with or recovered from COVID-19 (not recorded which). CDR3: CASNFNRGPQPQHF. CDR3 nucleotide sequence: TGTGCCAGTAACTTTAACAGGGGGCCTCAGCCCCAGCATTTT.